One and the same sample provided the 30 T cell receptor beta chains below, sequenced in a study of blood T cell repertoires in COVID-19. Some clones are missing from TCRdb's copy, which holds only in-frame ones; the method was immunoSEQ multiplex PCR. The sample carries over 110,000 clones, 84% recorded once. The source material was PBMCs or T cells enriched from blood (not recorded which). Receptors originate from a man aged 35-49 years with acute COVID-19.

J is TRBJ2-1 and V is TRBV5-1; 8 bases match TRBD1. CDR3 size: 16 residues. V lost 4 bases and J lost 0; bases outside the gene matches: 6. CDR1 and CDR2 from the germline V gene are SGHRS and YFSETQ. CDR3 DNA: TGCGCCAGCAGCACCCGGACAGGGAGCTCCTACAATGAGCAGTTCTTC. Its protein product is CASSTRTGSSYNEQFF. Full variable domain (rest looked up from reference TRBV5-1 and TRBJ2-1): KAGVTQTPRYLIKTRGQQVTLSCSPISGHRSVSWYQQTPGQGLQFLFEYFSETQRNKGNFPGRFSGRQFSNSRSEMNVSTLELGDSALYLCASSTRTGSSYNEQFFGPGTRLTVL.

This clone turned up a few times. The CDR3, as DNA: TGTGCCAGCAGCTTGTATGCAGGGATGAACACTGAAGCTTTCTTT. Encoded protein: CASSLYAGMNTEAFF. This rearrangement joins TRBV7-9 to TRBJ1-1; a possible D gene is TRBD1 (5 bases). CDR3 length: 15 residues. Trimming shortened V by 3 bases and J by 0 bases, and 11 bases separated the two germline ends. CDR1 is SEHNR and CDR2 is FQNEAQ in the germline V gene (reference sequence). Drawing the rest from reference TRBV7-9 and TRBJ1-1, the complete variable domain is DTGVSQNPRHKITKRGQNVTFRCDPISEHNRLYWYRQTLGQGPEFLTYFQNEAQLEKSRLLSDRFSAERPKGSFSTLEIQRTEQGDSAMYLCASSLYAGMNTEAFFGQGTRLTVV.

The V and J genes are TRBV25-1 and TRBJ1-4; D uncertain. The CDR3 is 14 residues long. The ends were cut back, 2 bases at V and 2 bases at J, with 6 bases in the middle. Germline-derived CDR1 and CDR2 are MGHDK and SYGVNS. The CDR3 DNA is TGTGCCAGCAGTGAACTGAGTACTAATGAAAAACTGTTTTTT. This translates into CASSELSTNEKLFF.

The gene calls are TRBV30 and TRBJ1-6; a weak D match, TRBD1 (5 bases). Trimming left V 3 bases short and J 7 bases short, with 13 bases between. CDR1 and CDR2 (germline): GTSNPN, SVGIG (reference sequence). This CDR3 comprises 14 residues. The CDR3 coding sequence is TGTGCCTGGAGCCTGGGGCCAACAAATTCACCCCTCCACTTT. Its protein is CAWSLGPTNSPLHF. Together with reference TRBV30 and TRBJ1-6, the CDR3 gives the full variable domain: SQTIHQWPATLVQPVGSPLSLECTVEGTSNPNLYWYRQAAGRGLQLLFYSVGIGQISSEVPQNLSASRPQDRQFILSSKKLLLSDSGFYLCAWSLGPTNSPLHFGNGTRLTVT.

The DNA of the CDR3 is TGCGCCAGCAGCCCAGGCCCGGGACAGGTCGAGCAGTACTTC. Translated, it gives CASSPGPGQVEQYF. The rearrangement uses TRBV5-1 and TRBJ2-7; 8 nucleotides agree with TRBD1. Losses at the gene ends were 4 bases for V and 6 bases for J; bases not matched to a gene: 9. CDR3 length: 14 residues. Germline CDR1 is SGHRS and CDR2 is YFSETQ. The whole variable domain, filled in from reference TRBV5-1 and TRBJ2-7, reads KAGVTQTPRYLIKTRGQQVTLSCSPISGHRSVSWYQQTPGQGLQFLFEYFSETQRNKGNFPGRFSGRQFSNSRSEMNVSTLELGDSALYLCASSPGPGQVEQYFGPGTRLTVT.

The CDR3 loop is CSGAELAGFTQYF. In nucleotides, the CDR3 is TGCAGCGGCGCAGAGCTAGCGGGTTTTACGCAGTATTTT. The gene calls are TRBV29-1 and TRBJ2-3, with TRBD2 matching 8 bases. The CDR3 spans 13 residues. With V trimmed by 7 bases and J by 8 bases, 11 bases remained unmatched. CDR1 is SQVTM and CDR2 is ANQGSEA in the germline V gene.

The chain joins TRBV7-8 to TRBJ2-2, with 7 bases matching TRBD2. In germline, CDR1 is SGHVS, CDR2 FQNEAQ. CDR3 size: 15 residues. Losses at the gene ends were 4 bases for V and 4 bases for J; bases not matched to a gene: 6. CDR3 sequence (DNA): TGTGCCAGCAGCTCCGCGGGAGTCGGCACCGGGGAGCTGTTTTTT. Amino acids: CASSSAGVGTGELFF. The variable domain in full, with the rest retrieved from reference TRBV7-8 and TRBJ2-2, is GAGVSQSPRYKVAKRGQDVALRCDPISGHVSLFWYQQALGQGPEFLTYFQNEAQLDKSGLPSDRFFAERPEGSVSTLKIQRTQQEDSAVYLCASSSAGVGTGELFFGEGSRLTVL.

This clone was seen once. This rearrangement joins TRBV29-1 to TRBJ1-2; D possibly corresponds to TRBD1 (6 bases). The CDR3 is made up of 13 amino acids. The V and J ends lost 6 bases and 9 bases respectively, with 20 bases between them. Germline V lookup: CDR1 SQVTM, CDR2 ANQGSEA. CDR3 sequence: CSVIPGAIESYTF. CDR3 in DNA: TGCAGCGTCATTCCAGGGGCTATCGAGAGCTACACCTTC.

The chain combines TRBV29-1 with TRBJ2-3; 7 positions match TRBD1. With 6 bases clipped from V and 6 bases from J, the junction kept 9 bases outside the gene matches. Germline V gives CDR1 SQVTM, CDR2 ANQGSEA. This CDR3 has 13 amino acids. CDR3 in DNA: TGCAGCGTCCCCCCACAGGGGCTGGATACGCAGTATTTT. It codes for CSVPPQGLDTQYF.

This chain connects TRBV2 to TRBJ2-2; 9 nucleotides line up with TRBD2. The junction had 14 bases not matched to a gene; V was cut back by 10 bases and J by 8 bases. Germline V gene sequence: CDR1 SNHLY, CDR2 FYNNEI. The CDR3 consists of 15 residues. In nucleotides, the CDR3 is TGTGCCATTTCGGGTAGCGGGGGCCTAAGGGGGGAGCTGTTTTTT. It codes for CAISGSGGLRGELFF.

The CDR3 bases are TGTGCCAGCAGCTTAAGAGGGACTAACACCGGGGAGCTGTTTTTT. Translating it yields CASSLRGTNTGELFF. This rearrangement joins TRBV7-6 to TRBJ2-2; possible D gene TRBD2, 6 bases. CDR3 length equals 15 residues. V was clipped by 2 bases and J by 2 bases, with 9 bases between them. Looked up from germline, CDR1 is SGHVS and CDR2 is FNYEAQ.

This sequence joins TRBV4-3 and TRBJ2-7, with 9 positions matching TRBD2. The germline V gene encodes CDR1 LGHNA and CDR2 YSLEER. CDR3 size: 16 residues. The V gene end was trimmed by 3 bases and the J gene end by 1 base; junction bases not matched to a gene: 7. This CDR3 reads CASSHAIAGESYEQYF. CDR3 DNA: TGCGCCAGCAGCCATGCAATAGCGGGGGAGTCCTACGAGCAGTACTTC.

The chain recombines TRBV19 with TRBJ1-6; 8 bases fit TRBD1. V was clipped by 0 bases and J by 7 bases; unmatched bases: 8. The CDR3 sequence is 17 residues long. From germline, CDR1 is LNHDA and CDR2 SQIVND (reference sequence). CDR3 sequence: CASSIDGGTGGNSPLHF. DNA of the CDR3: TGTGCCAGTAGTATAGATGGGGGCACAGGGGGAAATTCACCCCTCCACTTT.

The rearrangement joins TRBV5-1 to TRBJ2-2, with D possibly matching TRBD1 (6 bases). Deletions cut 0 bases from V and 7 bases from J, with 19 bases between. The CDR3 is made up of 17 amino acids. Germline V lookup: CDR1 SGHRS, CDR2 YFSETQ. The CDR3 sequence is CASSLEGTPGTGGELFF. The CDR3 bases are TGCGCCAGCAGCTTGGAAGGGACACCCGGAACGGGCGGGGAGCTGTTTTTT.

The chain employs TRBV10-1 and TRBJ2-1; TRBD2 might be the D (6 bases). Trimming shortened V by 6 bases and J by 7 bases, and 13 bases separated the two germline ends. The CDR3 runs to 13 residues. Germline values: CDR1 WNHNN, CDR2 SYGVQD (reference sequence). The CDR3 nucleotides read TGCGCCAGCAGCGGGAGTCTGGGAAATGAGCAGTTCTTC. This translates into CASSGSLGNEQFF.

This sequence joins TRBV9 and TRBJ2-3; 10 bases line up with TRBD2. Germline V lookup: CDR1 SGDLS, CDR2 YYNGEE. The J segment lost 3 bases and the V segment lost 1 base, leaving 2 bases of the junction unmatched. The CDR3 runs 15 residues. The CDR3 loop is CASSVLAGATDTQYF. The CDR3 DNA reads as TGTGCCAGCAGCGTACTAGCGGGGGCTACAGATACGCAGTATTTT.

The chain joins TRBV9 to TRBJ2-3; D is ambiguous. CDR3 size: 16 residues. Between the trimmed V and J ends, which lost 3 bases and 1 base, there was a span of 15 bases. From germline, CDR1 is SGDLS and CDR2 YYNGEE. The CDR3 here is CASSGSSRSRTDTQYF. As DNA, the CDR3 is TGTGCCAGCAGCGGGAGTAGCAGATCCCGCACAGATACGCAGTATTTT.

V gene TRBV27 combines with J gene TRBJ2-2, with D tentatively TRBD1 (6 bases). The CDR3 consists of 17 residues. The V gene's germline CDR1 is MNHEY and CDR2 SMNVEV (reference sequence). V lost 3 bases and J lost 3, with 17 bases in between. For the CDR3, the DNA is TGTGCCAGCAGTTTCTCGGCAGGGGCCAAATACACCGGGGAGCTGTTTTTT. Amino acid sequence: CASSFSAGAKYTGELFF.

The genes are TRBV6-6 and TRBJ2-2; 7 bases are a match to TRBD2. CDR3 size: 16 residues. V was clipped by 6 bases and J by 3 bases; unmatched bases: 10. CDR1 and CDR2 from the germline V gene are MNHNY and SVGAGI (reference sequence). The CDR3: CASSPVASGDTGELFF. The CDR3 DNA is TGTGCCAGCAGCCCGGTGGCTAGCGGAGACACCGGGGAGCTGTTTTTT.

Ten or more counts support this clone. The rearrangement joins TRBV5-1 to TRBJ1-1; tentative D call: TRBD1 (5 bases). Germline-derived CDR1 and CDR2 are SGHRS and YFSETQ. CDR3 length: 15 residues. V gave up 0 bases and J gave up 1 base, with 10 bases separating them. The CDR3 DNA sequence: TGCGCCAGCAGCTTGGACAGGTTGTCGAACACTGAAGCTTTCTTT. This encodes CASSLDRLSNTEAFF.

DNA for the CDR3: TGTGCCAGCAGAGGACTAGCGGGAGGATCAGAGACCCAGTACTTC. Its translation is CASRGLAGGSETQYF. This chain connects TRBV7-9 to TRBJ2-5; 14 nucleotides match TRBD2. With V trimmed by 6 bases and J by 4 bases, 4 bases remained unmatched. This CDR3 has 15 residues. Germline CDR1 reads SEHNR; CDR2 reads FQNEAQ (reference sequence).

The chain carries TRBV6-6 and TRBJ1-5, with D maybe TRBD1 (5 bases). V was shortened by 6 bases and J by 4 bases, with 16 bases between the two germline ends. Per germline, CDR1 MNHNY and CDR2 SVGAGI (reference sequence). This CDR3 is built from 15 residues. CDR3 DNA sequence: TGTGCCAGCAGCCTGGGGGGACCGCCTAATCAGCCCCAGCATTTT. Its translation: CASSLGGPPNQPQHF.

The V and J genes are TRBV6-5 and TRBJ1-2; the match to TRBD1 covers 7 bases. The CDR3 totals 15 residues. V gave up 5 bases and J gave up 2 bases; unmatched junction bases: 8. The germline CDR1 and CDR2 sequences are MNHEY and SVGAGI. The CDR3 protein is CASSLHTGENYGYTF. The CDR3 bases are TGTGCCAGCAGTCTTCATACAGGGGAGAACTATGGCTACACCTTC.

This clone was observed a single time. The rearrangement links TRBV4-1 to TRBJ2-1, with D possibly being TRBD2 (5 bases). Germline CDR1 and CDR2: MGHRA and YSYEKL. The germline V and J ends were trimmed by 1 base and 8 bases, with 18 bases remaining between them. The CDR3 loop spans 16 amino acids. The CDR3 loop is CASSQGGSGRGYEQFF. As DNA, the CDR3 is TGCGCCAGCAGCCAAGGTGGAAGTGGGAGAGGCTATGAGCAGTTCTTC.

The chain recombines TRBV6-5 with TRBJ2-3, with 8 nucleotides matching TRBD1. From germline, CDR1 is MNHEY and CDR2 SVGAGI. The CDR3 has 13 residues. Trimming took 9 bases from V and 2 from J; bases not matched to a gene: 4. Here the CDR3 DNA reads TGTGCCAGTCAGGGGGCTTTCACAGATACGCAGTATTTT. It translates to CASQGAFTDTQYF.

The J gene is TRBJ2-7, the V gene TRBV9, with TRBD2 identical over 10 bases. The CDR3 spans 15 residues. From germline, CDR1 is SGDLS and CDR2 YYNGEE. V shed 4 bases, J shed 4 bases, and the junction held 8 bases outside the gene matches. The CDR3 nucleotides are TGTGCCAGCAGCCCCACTAGCGGGAAACCGTACGAGCAGTACTTC. Its translation is CASSPTSGKPYEQYF.

The chain has TRBV30 and TRBJ1-1; 12 bases are shared with TRBD1. The CDR3 is 14 residues long. Trimming removed 5 bases from V and 1 base from J; junction bases left unmatched: 2. Germline CDR1 GTSNPN, CDR2 SVGIG (reference sequence). This chain's CDR3 is CAWGTGGWNTEAFF. The CDR3 nucleotides read TGTGCCTGGGGGACAGGGGGCTGGAACACTGAAGCTTTCTTT.

This chain connects TRBV4-1 to TRBJ1-2, with TRBD1 matching over 7 bases. Germline V CDR1 and CDR2: MGHRA, YSYEKL. The CDR3 extends over 16 amino acids. V was clipped by 0 bases and J by 7 bases; unmatched bases: 11. The CDR3 DNA follows: TGCGCCAGCAGCCAAGATACGGTTCGGCAGGGGGTTGGCTACACCTTC. As protein: CASSQDTVRQGVGYTF.

This clone turned up a few times. This sequence joins TRBV7-9 and TRBJ2-1; TRBD1 matches 8 bases. V was clipped by 1 base and J by 1 base; unmatched bases: 0. The CDR3 runs 15 residues. The germline V gene encodes CDR1 SEHNR and CDR2 FQNEAQ (reference sequence). CDR3 bases: TGTGCCAGCAGCTTAGGACAGGGGTCCTACAATGAGCAGTTCTTC. It is translated as CASSLGQGSYNEQFF. The full variable domain, with the rest looked up from reference TRBV7-9 and TRBJ2-1, is DTGVSQNPRHKITKRGQNVTFRCDPISEHNRLYWYRQTLGQGPEFLTYFQNEAQLEKSRLLSDRFSAERPKGSFSTLEIQRTEQGDSAMYLCASSLGQGSYNEQFFGPGTRLTVL.

The rearrangement joins TRBV9 to TRBJ1-2; D is unclear. The CDR3 is 11 amino acids. Germline CDR1 is SGDLS and CDR2 is YYNGEE. With 5 bases removed from V and 3 bases from J, the gap between germline ends came to 5 bases. In DNA form, the CDR3 reads TGTGCCAGCAGTAGTTACTATGGCTACACCTTC. Protein: CASSSYYGYTF.